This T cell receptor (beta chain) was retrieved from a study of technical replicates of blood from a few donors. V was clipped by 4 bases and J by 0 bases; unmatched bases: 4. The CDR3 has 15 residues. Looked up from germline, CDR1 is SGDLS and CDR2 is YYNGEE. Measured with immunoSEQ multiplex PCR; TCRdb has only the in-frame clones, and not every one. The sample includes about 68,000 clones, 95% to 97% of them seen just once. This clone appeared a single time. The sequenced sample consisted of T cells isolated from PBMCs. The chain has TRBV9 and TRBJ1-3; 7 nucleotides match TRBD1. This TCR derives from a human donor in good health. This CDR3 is CASSPRDSSGNTIYF. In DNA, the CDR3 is TGTGCCAGCAGCCCCCGGGACAGCTCTGGAAACACCATATATTTT.